The 8 T cell receptor beta chains presented below share a single source sample, sequenced in a study of shared clonotypes between healthy human individuals. Here immunoSEQ multiplex PCR was the method, and the copy in TCRdb shows in-frame clones only, minus some. The sample records 2 million to 2.5 million clones, 93% being singletons. The source material was naive CD4+ T cells from PBMCs. Described subset: CD45RA+ positively selected. The receptors originated from a man aged 18 to 29 in good health. Some clones in this sample may be carry-over from other donors' samples.

J is TRBJ2-5 and V is TRBV7-2; the match to TRBD1 covers 8 bases. Germline V CDR1 and CDR2: SGHTA, FQGNSA. The CDR3 sequence is 16 residues long. Unmatched junction bases numbered 10, after V lost 2 bases and J lost 5 bases. The CDR3 sequence is CASSLWLSGGWETQYF. DNA for the CDR3: TGTGCCAGCAGCTTATGGCTTTCAGGGGGCTGGGAGACCCAGTACTTC.

The genes are TRBV6-4 and TRBJ1-5; D is perhaps TRBD1 (5 bases). This CDR3 is 13 amino acids long. Germline V gene lookup returns CDR1 MRHNA and CDR2 SNTAGT. V was trimmed by 2 bases and J by 5 bases, leaving 7 bases between them. Written as DNA, the CDR3 is TGTGCCAGCAGTGACGGGGGGGATCAGCCCCAGCATTTT. Translated, it gives CASSDGGDQPQHF.

This clone was found once. The rearrangement joins TRBV7-7 to TRBJ2-2, with D perhaps matching TRBD1 (6 bases). Germline CDR1 SSHAT, CDR2 FNYEAQ (reference sequence). The CDR3 is 16 residues long. V lost 2 bases and J 7 bases, leaving 17 bases between the germline ends. The DNA of the CDR3 is TGTGCCAGCAGCTTATTGGCAGGGGTGGTTATCGGGGAGCTGTTTTTT. Amino acids: CASSLLAGVVIGELFF.

V usage is TRBV6-1 and J usage is TRBJ2-2, with D maybe TRBD2 (5 bases). This CDR3 spans 15 amino acids. V was clipped by 7 bases and J by 2 bases, with 14 bases between them. In germline, CDR1 is MNHNS, CDR2 SASEGT. Written as DNA, the CDR3 is TGTGCCAGCACCGTCAGCGGCTTAAACACCGGGGAGCTGTTTTTT. Translation gives CASTVSGLNTGELFF.

The chain couples TRBV5-1 to TRBJ1-3, with D perhaps matching TRBD1 (6 bases). The V gene's germline CDR1 is SGHRS and CDR2 YFSETQ. The CDR3 covers 14 residues. Deletions cut 4 bases from V and 3 bases from J, with 11 bases between. CDR3 sequence (DNA): TGCGCCAGCAGCCCCGCACAGGGTGGAAACACCATATATTTT. The encoded protein is CASSPAQGGNTIYF. Based on the CDR3 plus reference TRBV5-1 and TRBJ1-3, the full variable domain is KAGVTQTPRYLIKTRGQQVTLSCSPISGHRSVSWYQQTPGQGLQFLFEYFSETQRNKGNFPGRFSGRQFSNSRSEMNVSTLELGDSALYLCASSPAQGGNTIYFGEGSWLTVV.

The chain recombines TRBV6-1 with TRBJ2-3; 11 bases match TRBD2. This CDR3 has 15 amino acids. Germline trimming cut 7 bases from V and 3 bases from J; bases unmatched to any gene: 6. Germline assignment: CDR1 MNHNS and CDR2 SASEGT. The chain's CDR3 is CASTASGRYTDTQYF. The CDR3 region has the DNA TGTGCCAGCACGGCTAGCGGGAGGTATACAGATACGCAGTATTTT.

The chain employs TRBV7-9 and TRBJ2-6, with no clear D. Germline CDR1 and CDR2: SEHNR and FQNEAQ (reference sequence). Trimming took off 3 bases at V and 2 bases at J, with 2 bases between the two ends. The CDR3 covers 13 residues. The chain's CDR3 is CASSFTGANVLTF. CDR3 coding DNA: TGTGCCAGCAGCTTTACTGGGGCCAACGTCCTGACTTTC.

With regard to this clone: Other DNA sequences of this sample code for an identical CDR3. The rearrangement links TRBV27 to TRBJ1-1; a possible D gene is TRBD1 (5 bases). The germline gives CDR1 MNHEY, CDR2 SMNVEV (reference sequence). CDR3 size: 13 residues. V dropped 3 bases and J dropped 1 base, with 6 bases sitting between them. The CDR3 spells CASSLGRNTEAFF. For the CDR3, the DNA is TGTGCCAGCAGTTTGGGACGGAACACTGAAGCTTTCTTT.